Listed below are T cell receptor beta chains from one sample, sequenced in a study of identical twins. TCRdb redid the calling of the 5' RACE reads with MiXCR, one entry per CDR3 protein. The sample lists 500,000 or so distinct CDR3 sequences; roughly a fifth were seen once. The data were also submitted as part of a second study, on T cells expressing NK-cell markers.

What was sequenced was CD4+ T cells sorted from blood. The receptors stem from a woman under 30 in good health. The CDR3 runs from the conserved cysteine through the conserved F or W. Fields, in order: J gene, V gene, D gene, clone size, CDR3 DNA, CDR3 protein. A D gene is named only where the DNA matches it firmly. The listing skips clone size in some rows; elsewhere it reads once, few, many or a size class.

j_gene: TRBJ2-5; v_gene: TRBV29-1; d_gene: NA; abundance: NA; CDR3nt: TGCAGCGCGCGCGATCAGACCCAGTACTTC; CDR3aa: CSARDQTQYF
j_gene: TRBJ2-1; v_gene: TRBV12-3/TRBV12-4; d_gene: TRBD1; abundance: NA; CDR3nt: TGTGCCAGCAGTCAACCGGGACAGAGACAATACAATGAGCAGTTCTTC; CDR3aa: CASSQPGQRQYNEQFF
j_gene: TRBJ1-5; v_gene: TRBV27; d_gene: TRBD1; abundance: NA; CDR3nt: TGTGCCAGCAGAAACAGGGGAAGCAATCAGCCCCAGCATTTT; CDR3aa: CASRNRGSNQPQHF
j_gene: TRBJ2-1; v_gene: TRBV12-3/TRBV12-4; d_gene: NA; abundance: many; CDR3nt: TGTGCCAGCAGTGCCGCGTACAATGAGCAGTTCTTC; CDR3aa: CASSAAYNEQFF
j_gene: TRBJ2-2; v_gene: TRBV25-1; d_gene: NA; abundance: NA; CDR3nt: TGTGCCAGCAGTGATTCTAGGCTAGCGTTCCGGGAGCTGTTTTTT; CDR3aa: CASSDSRLAFRELFF
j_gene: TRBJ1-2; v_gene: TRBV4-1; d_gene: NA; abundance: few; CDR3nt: TGCGCCAGCAGCCGCTCAGGGTCTCTCTATGGCTACACCTTC; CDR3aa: CASSRSGSLYGYTF
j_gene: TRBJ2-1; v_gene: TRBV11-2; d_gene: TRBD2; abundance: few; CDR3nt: TGTGCCAGCAGCATAGCCGGGACTACCAAAATGAGGCAGTTCTTC; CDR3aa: CASSIAGTTKMRQFF
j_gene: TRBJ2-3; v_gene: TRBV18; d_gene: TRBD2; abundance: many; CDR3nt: TGTGCCAGCTCACGAATAGCGGGGGAAGATACGCAGTATTTT; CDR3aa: CASSRIAGEDTQYF
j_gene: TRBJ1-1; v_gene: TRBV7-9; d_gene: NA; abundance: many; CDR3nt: TGTGCCAGCAGCACAACAGGGACGAACACTGAAGCTTTCTTT; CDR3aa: CASSTTGTNTEAFF
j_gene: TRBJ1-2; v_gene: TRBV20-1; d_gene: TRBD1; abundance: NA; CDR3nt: TGCAGTGCTAGAAAATTACAACCGGGACAGGGGAGAGGCTACACCTTC; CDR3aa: CSARKLQPGQGRGYTF
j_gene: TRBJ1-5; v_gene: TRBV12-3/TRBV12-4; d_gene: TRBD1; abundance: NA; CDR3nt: TGTGCCAGCAGGCGGGGACAGGGAGATCAGCCCCAGCATTTT; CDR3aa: CASRRGQGDQPQHF
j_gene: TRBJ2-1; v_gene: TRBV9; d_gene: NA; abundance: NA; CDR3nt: TGTGCCAGCAGCGTAGGAGGAGTGGGAGACAATGAGCAGTTCTTC; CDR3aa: CASSVGGVGDNEQFF
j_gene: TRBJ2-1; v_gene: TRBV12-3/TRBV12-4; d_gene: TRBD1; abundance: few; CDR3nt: TGTGCCAGCAGGACCCTGGACAGGTTGGGGGAGCAGTTCTTC; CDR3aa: CASRTLDRLGEQFF
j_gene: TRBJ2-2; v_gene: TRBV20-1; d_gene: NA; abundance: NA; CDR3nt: TGCAGTGCTCGAAGGTCCCCGGGCACGGTCAGGGAGCTGTTTTTT; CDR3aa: CSARRSPGTVRELFF
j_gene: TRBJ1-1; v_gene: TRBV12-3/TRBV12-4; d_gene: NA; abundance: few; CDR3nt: TGTGCCAGCAGTTTAAATTCTTACGATGAAGCTTTCTTT; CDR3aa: CASSLNSYDEAFF
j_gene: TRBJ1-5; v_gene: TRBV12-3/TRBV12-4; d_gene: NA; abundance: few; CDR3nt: TGTGCCAGCAGTTTAGACGGCTTGAATCAGCCCCAGCATTTT; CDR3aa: CASSLDGLNQPQHF
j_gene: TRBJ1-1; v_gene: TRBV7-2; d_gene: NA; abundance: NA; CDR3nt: TGTGCCAGCAGCCAGGGCTTAGGGACTGAAGCTTTCTTT; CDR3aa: CASSQGLGTEAFF
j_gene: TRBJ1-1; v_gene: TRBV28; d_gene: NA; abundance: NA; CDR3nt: TGTGCCAGCAGTTTCCAGGACCGAGTGAACACTGAAGCTTTCTTT; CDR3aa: CASSFQDRVNTEAFF
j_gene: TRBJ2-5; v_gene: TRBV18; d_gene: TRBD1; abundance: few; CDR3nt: TGTGCCAGCTCACCGACAGGGAATCAAGAGACCCAGTACTTC; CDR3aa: CASSPTGNQETQYF
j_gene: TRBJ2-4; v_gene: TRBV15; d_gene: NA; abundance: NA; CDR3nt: TGTGCCACCAGCAGTGAATACGGGGGAAACATTCAGTACTTC; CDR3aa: CATSSEYGGNIQYF
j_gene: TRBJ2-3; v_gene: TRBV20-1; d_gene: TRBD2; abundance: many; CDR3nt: TGCAGTGCTAGGGGTATAGCGGGTAGCACAGATACGCAGTATTTT; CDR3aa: CSARGIAGSTDTQYF
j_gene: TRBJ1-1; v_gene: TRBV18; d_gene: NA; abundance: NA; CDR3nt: TGTGCCAGCTCACCACTCTACAGCTTCACTGAAGCTTTCTTT; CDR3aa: CASSPLYSFTEAFF
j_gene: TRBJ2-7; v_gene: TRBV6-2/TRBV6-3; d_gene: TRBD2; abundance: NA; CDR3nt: TGTGCCAGCAGTTATCGGCTAGCGGACTACGAGCAGTACTTC; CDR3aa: CASSYRLADYEQYF
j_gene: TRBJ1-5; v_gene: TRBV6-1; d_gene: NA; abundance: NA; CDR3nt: TGTGCCAGCACTCGGACGACAATTGGGATACGGCCCCAGCATTTT; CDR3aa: CASTRTTIGIRPQHF
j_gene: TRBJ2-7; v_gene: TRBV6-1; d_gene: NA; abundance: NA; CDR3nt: TGTGCCAGCAGCTTGACAGCGGAATACGAGCAGTACTTC; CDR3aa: CASSLTAEYEQYF
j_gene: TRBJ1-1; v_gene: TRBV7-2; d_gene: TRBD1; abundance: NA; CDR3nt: TGTGCCAGCAGCCCAGCGGACAGGTACTATGAAGCTTTCTTT; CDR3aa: CASSPADRYYEAFF
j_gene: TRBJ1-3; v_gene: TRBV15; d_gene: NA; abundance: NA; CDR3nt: TGTGCCACCAGCAGAGCACCGAAACTCTCTGGAAACACCATATATTTT; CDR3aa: CATSRAPKLSGNTIYF
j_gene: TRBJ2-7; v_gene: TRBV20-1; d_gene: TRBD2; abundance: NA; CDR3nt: TGCAGTGCTAGTCTAGCGGGGGCCTACGAGCAGTACTTC; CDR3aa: CSASLAGAYEQYF
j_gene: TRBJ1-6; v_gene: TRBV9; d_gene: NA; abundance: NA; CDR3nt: TGTGCCAGCAGCGCAGAGGCGGGAACCAATTCACCCCTCCACTTT; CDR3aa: CASSAEAGTNSPLHF
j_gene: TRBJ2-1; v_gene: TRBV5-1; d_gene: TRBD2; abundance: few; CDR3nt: TGCGCCAGCAGCTTACCGGGACTAGCGGGAGCCCATGAGCAGTTCTTC; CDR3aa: CASSLPGLAGAHEQFF
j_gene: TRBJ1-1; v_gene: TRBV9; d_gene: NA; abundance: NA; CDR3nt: TGTGCCAGCTCCCGGTGGATGAACACTGAAGCTTTCTTT; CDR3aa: CASSRWMNTEAFF
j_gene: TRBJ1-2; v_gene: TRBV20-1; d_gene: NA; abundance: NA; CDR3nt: TGCAGTGCTTGGACGGTTAACTATGGCTACACCTTC; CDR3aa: CSAWTVNYGYTF
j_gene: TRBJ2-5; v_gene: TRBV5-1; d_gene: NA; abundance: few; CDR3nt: TGCGCCAGCAGCAACGGACGGTCCGGGCAAGAGACCCAGTACTTC; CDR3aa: CASSNGRSGQETQYF
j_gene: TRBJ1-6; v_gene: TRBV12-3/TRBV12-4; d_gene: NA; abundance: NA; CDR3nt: TGTGCCAGCAGTCTCCGGGCTACCGTTCGGTCACCCCTCCACTTT; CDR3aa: CASSLRATVRSPLHF
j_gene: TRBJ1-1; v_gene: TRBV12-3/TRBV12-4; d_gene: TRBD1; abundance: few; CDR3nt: TGTGCCAGCATATTAGCCCCGACAGGGATGAACACTGAAGCTTTCTTT; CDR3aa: CASILAPTGMNTEAFF
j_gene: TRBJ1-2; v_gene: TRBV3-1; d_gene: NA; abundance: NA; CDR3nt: TGTGCCAGCAGCCAAGGGACGGGAAATGGCTACACCTTC; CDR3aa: CASSQGTGNGYTF
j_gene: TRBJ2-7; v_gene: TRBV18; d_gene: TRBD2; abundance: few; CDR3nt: TGTGCCAGCTCCCACCAAAGGACTAGCTCTTTGGGGGAGCAGTACTTC; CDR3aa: CASSHQRTSSLGEQYF
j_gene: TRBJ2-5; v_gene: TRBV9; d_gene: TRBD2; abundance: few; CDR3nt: TGTGCCAGCAGCGTAGGACTAGCGGGACTTCAAGAGACCCAGTACTTC; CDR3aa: CASSVGLAGLQETQYF
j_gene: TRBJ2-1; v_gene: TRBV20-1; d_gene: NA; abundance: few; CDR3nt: TGCAGTGCTAGAAGTCAACGGGGGAGCTCCTACAATGAGCAGTTCTTC; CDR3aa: CSARSQRGSSYNEQFF
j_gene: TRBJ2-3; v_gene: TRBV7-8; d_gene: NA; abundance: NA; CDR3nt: TGTGCCAGCAGCGCGGTTGGACAAGTTGGGTTAGATACGCAGTATTTT; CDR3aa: CASSAVGQVGLDTQYF
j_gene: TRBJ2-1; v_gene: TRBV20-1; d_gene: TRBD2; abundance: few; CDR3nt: TGCAGTGCTAACTCGCTAGCGGGGGCCACGTGGAATGAGCAGTTCTTC; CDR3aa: CSANSLAGATWNEQFF
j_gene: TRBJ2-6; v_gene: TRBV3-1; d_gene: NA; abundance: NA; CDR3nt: TGTGCCAGCAGCCAAACGGGCGGGGCCAACGTCCTGACTTTC; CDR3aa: CASSQTGGANVLTF
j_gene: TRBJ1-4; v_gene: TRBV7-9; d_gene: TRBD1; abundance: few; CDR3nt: TGTGCCAGCAGCTGGGGGTCGACAGGGATTGATGAAAAACTGTTTTTT; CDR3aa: CASSWGSTGIDEKLFF
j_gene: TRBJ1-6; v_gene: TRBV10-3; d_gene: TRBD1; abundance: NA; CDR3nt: TGTGCCAGCGCACAGGGGGCCTCCTCACCCCTCCACTTT; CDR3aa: CASAQGASSPLHF
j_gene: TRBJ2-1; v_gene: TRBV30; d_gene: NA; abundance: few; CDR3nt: TGTGCCTGGAGTTCCCGTACCCGACCTGAACCCAATGAGCAGTTCTTC; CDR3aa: CAWSSRTRPEPNEQFF
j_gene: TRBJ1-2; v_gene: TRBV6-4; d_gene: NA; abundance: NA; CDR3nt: TGTGCCAGCAGTGACGGGAAGGCACCCTCTAAGGGCTACACCTTC; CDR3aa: CASSDGKAPSKGYTF
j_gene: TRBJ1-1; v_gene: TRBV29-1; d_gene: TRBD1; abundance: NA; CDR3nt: TGCAGCGGGGGGGACAGCAACACTGAAGCTTTCTTT; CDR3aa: CSGGDSNTEAFF
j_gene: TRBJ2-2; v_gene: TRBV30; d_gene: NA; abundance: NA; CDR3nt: TGTGCCTATCGCAGGGTTTCGTCGGCCGGGGAGCTGTTTTTT; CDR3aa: CAYRRVSSAGELFF
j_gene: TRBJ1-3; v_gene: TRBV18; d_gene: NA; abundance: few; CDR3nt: TGTGCCAGCTCACCATGGGGATCGACCTCTGGAAACACCATATATTTT; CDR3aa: CASSPWGSTSGNTIYF
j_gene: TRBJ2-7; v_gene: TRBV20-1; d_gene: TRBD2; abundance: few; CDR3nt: TGCAGTGCTAGACTAGCGGGATACTACGAGCAGTACTTC; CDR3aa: CSARLAGYYEQYF
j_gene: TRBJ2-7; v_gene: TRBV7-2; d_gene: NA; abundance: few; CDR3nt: TGTGCCAGCAGCCACTCCGGGACATCCTACGAGCAGTACTTC; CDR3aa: CASSHSGTSYEQYF
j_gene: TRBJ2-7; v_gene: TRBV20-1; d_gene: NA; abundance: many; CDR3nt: TGCAGTGCCACCAGGGAGACGCGGGAGCAGTACTTC; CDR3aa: CSATRETREQYF
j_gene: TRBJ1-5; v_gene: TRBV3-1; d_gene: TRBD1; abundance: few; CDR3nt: TGTGCCAGCAGCGGACAGGGGGCGAACCTTAATCAGCCCCAGCATTTT; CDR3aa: CASSGQGANLNQPQHF
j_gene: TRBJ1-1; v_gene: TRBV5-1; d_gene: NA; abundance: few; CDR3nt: TGCGCCAGCAGCGTGGTGGGGGGCGGAACTGAAGCTTTCTTT; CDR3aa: CASSVVGGGTEAFF
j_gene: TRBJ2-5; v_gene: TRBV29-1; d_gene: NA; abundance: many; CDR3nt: TGCAGCGTGACAGGCCTCCAAGAGACCCAGTACTTC; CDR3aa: CSVTGLQETQYF
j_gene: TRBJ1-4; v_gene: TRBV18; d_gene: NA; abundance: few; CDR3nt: TGTGCCAGCTCTGGGACACTCACAACTAATGAAAAACTGTTTTTT; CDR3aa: CASSGTLTTNEKLFF
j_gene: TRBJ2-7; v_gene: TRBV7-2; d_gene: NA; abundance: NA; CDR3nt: TGTGCCAGCAGCCGTCGGGGGAGTATGCAGTACTTC; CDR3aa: CASSRRGSMQYF
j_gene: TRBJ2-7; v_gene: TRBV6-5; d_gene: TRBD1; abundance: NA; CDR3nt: TGTGCCAGCAGTTACTCGACCGGGACAGGAAGGGAGTTAGACTTC; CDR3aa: CASSYSTGTGRELDF
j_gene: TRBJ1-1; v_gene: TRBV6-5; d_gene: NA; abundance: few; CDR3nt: TGTGCCAGCAGTTACACTTCAGACACTGAAGCTTTCTTT; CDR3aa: CASSYTSDTEAFF
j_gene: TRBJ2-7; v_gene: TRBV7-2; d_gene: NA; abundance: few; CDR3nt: TGTGCCAGCAGCTTACGCTCACTCTCCTACGAGCAGTACTTC; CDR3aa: CASSLRSLSYEQYF